This T cell receptor beta chain came from a study of PD-1 blockade in classical Hodgkin lymphoma. About the study: Patients were administered nivolumab (3 mg/kg intravenously) every 2 weeks.

Trimming cost V 0 bases and J 4 bases, with 10 bases left between them. Germline-derived CDR1 and CDR2 are MNHEY and SMNVEV (reference sequence). This CDR3 is 14 amino acids long. Relapses following autologous stem cell transplantation were seen in all patients, with brentuximab vedotin exposure varying. The study recorded best responses of complete response, partial response or progressive disease. Assay: immunoSEQ multiplex PCR; the TCRdb copy retains only in-frame clones and omits some. The sample shows some 32,000 clones, 82% of them seen only once. Sequencing was performed on peripheral blood mononuclear cells (PBMCs), taken at baseline. The chain recombines TRBV27 with TRBJ2-7, with D unclear. The TCR originated in a human donor with classical Hodgkin lymphoma. In nucleotides, the CDR3 is TGTGCCAGCAGTTTATCCCCAACGAGGTACGAGCAGTACTTC. Translating it yields CASSLSPTRYEQYF.